These 25 T cell receptor beta chains share one sample of origin, sequenced in a study of T-cell reconstitution after alpha-beta-depleted transplantation in children (dated by TCRdb to 2015 to 2016). Library preparation employed PCR. Sequencing was performed on an Illumina HiSeq 2500. To normalize quantification of the TCRbeta repertoire, the TCR libraries were built with molecular barcoding that relied on unique molecular identifiers. In TCRdb, the public reads were trimmed at Q25 with fastp and aligned with MiXCR, with productive beta chains retained. Merged by CDR3 protein, the rows form single entries marked with the most common genes and DNA. The sample contains a few hundred thousand distinct CDR3 sequences, about an eighth of them found a single time. The ten largest clonotypes hold 4% to 5.5% of the sample. The input for sequencing was PBMCs, taken from the stem cell graft. Every receptor here comes from a human donor who donated a stem cell graft to a child with Fanconi anemia.

This chain uses TRBV4-3 with TRBJ2-3; no definite D call. CDR1 is LGHNA, CDR2 YSLEER, per germline. V lost 4 bases, J lost 1 base, and 18 bases lay in between. The CDR3 sequence is 17 residues long. The CDR3 reads CASSLKSGRWGTDTQYF. The CDR3 DNA is TGCGCCAGCAGCCTCAAGTCTGGAAGGTGGGGCACAGATACGCAGTATTTT.

This clonotype was detected ten times or more. The V call is TRBV5-1, the J call TRBJ2-1; D might be TRBD2 (5 bases). Trimming took off 7 bases at V and 1 base at J, with 9 bases between the two ends. CDR3 length: 13 residues. Germline assignment: CDR1 SGHRS and CDR2 YFSETQ. The CDR3 nucleotides read TGCGCCAGCCGCCGGGATTCCTACAATGAGCAGTTCTTC. Its translation: CASRRDSYNEQFF.

This rearrangement joins TRBV20-1 to TRBJ2-7; D unresolved. Germline V lookup: CDR1 DFQATT, CDR2 SNEGSKA (reference sequence). CDR3 length equals 13 residues. V dropped 2 bases and J dropped 0 bases, with 8 bases sitting between them. The CDR3, as DNA: TGCAGTGCTAGAAGAGGCAACTCCTACGAGCAGTACGTC. This translates into CSARRGNSYEQYV.

There are many counts of this clonotype. The chain has TRBV5-1 and TRBJ2-3, with D perhaps matching TRBD1 (6 bases). The V and J ends lost 4 bases and 1 base respectively, with 10 bases between them. The CDR3 sequence is 14 residues long. Per the germline V gene, CDR1 is SGHRS and CDR2 is YFSETQ. CDR3 loop: CASSDGGGTDTQYF. CDR3 in DNA: TGCGCCAGCAGCGATGGGGGCGGCACAGATACGCAGTATTTT.

This clonotype was seen repeatedly, ten times or more. The chain carries TRBV12-3 or TRBV12-4 and TRBJ2-1; the D gene could be TRBD1 or TRBD2 (5 bases each). Between the trimmed V and J ends, which lost 8 bases and 3 bases, there was a span of 17 bases. This CDR3 is 15 amino acids long. CDR3 DNA: TGTGCCAGCTCAAATACCGGGACCTACTACAATGAGCAGTTCTTC. It is translated as CASSNTGTYYNEQFF.

DNA of the CDR3: TGTGCCAGCAGCCAAGTTGTGGGTTTGCGCAATGAGCAGTTCTTC. Translating gives CASSQVVGLRNEQFF. V usage is TRBV3-1 and J usage is TRBJ2-1; D unresolved. Germline V gives CDR1 LGHDT, CDR2 YNNKEL (reference sequence). The CDR3 is made up of 15 amino acids. Trimming removed 1 base from V and 6 bases from J, with 13 bases in between.

The rearrangement uses TRBV27 and TRBJ1-4, with 7 bases fitting TRBD1. The CDR3 is made up of 14 amino acids. Trimming cost V 8 bases and J 7 bases; bases outside gene matches: 10. CDR1 and CDR2 from the germline V gene are MNHEY and SMNVEV (reference sequence). The DNA of the CDR3 is TGTGCCAGCGGTCCCGGGACAGATCCTGAAAAACTGTTTTTT. Translation: CASGPGTDPEKLFF.

There are a few counts of this clonotype. The chain has TRBV5-1 and TRBJ2-3; no clear D gene. Trimming stripped 0 bases from V and 2 bases from J, with 7 bases between. Germline V gene lookup returns CDR1 SGHRS and CDR2 YFSETQ. The CDR3 contains 14 residues. CDR3 protein: CASSLVDHTDTQYF. Written as DNA, the CDR3 is TGCGCCAGCAGCTTGGTAGACCACACAGATACGCAGTATTTT.

This clonotype occurred a few times. The V and J genes are TRBV6-2 or TRBV6-3 and TRBJ2-3; TRBD1 is a possible D gene (6 bases). CDR1 and CDR2 (germline): MNHEY, SVGEGT. V lost 6 bases, J lost 7 bases, and 11 bases lay in between. CDR3 length equals 12 residues. CDR3 residues: CASRTGTNTQYF. The CDR3 nucleotides read TGTGCCAGCAGAACTGGGACAAATACGCAGTATTTT.

This clonotype has only a few counts. This chain joins TRBV29-1 and TRBJ2-1; D is possibly TRBD1 (6 bases). Germline CDR1 and CDR2: SQVTM and ANQGSEA. This CDR3 region has 13 residues. The ends were cut back, 1 base at V and 6 bases at J, with 10 bases in the middle. The CDR3, as DNA: TGCAGCGTTGAAGTCAGGGGAGCCAATGAGCAGTTCTTC. Encoded protein: CSVEVRGANEQFF.

This clonotype was counted many times. The V gene is TRBV5-1, the J gene TRBJ1-1; no definite D call. V shed 0 bases and J shed 1 base, with 10 bases lying between them. The CDR3 length is 15 residues. Germline CDR1 reads SGHRS; CDR2 reads YFSETQ. CDR3 amino acids: CASSLDGRKNTEAFF. In DNA form, the CDR3 reads TGCGCCAGCAGCTTGGATGGCAGGAAGAACACTGAAGCTTTCTTT.

Concerning this clonotype itself: Being one base from a much bigger clone, this may be a read error. The chain uses TRBV5-1 and TRBJ2-2; D not certain. Per the germline V gene, CDR1 is SGHRS and CDR2 is YFSETQ. The CDR3 is 13 residues long. CDR3 in amino acids: CANSLYLSGELFF. CDR3 DNA: TGCGCCAACAGCTTGTATCTCTCCGGGGAGCTGTTTTTT. Drawing the rest from reference TRBV5-1 and TRBJ2-2, the complete variable domain is KAGVTQTPRYLIKTRGQQVTLSCSPISGHRSVSWYQQTPGQGLQFLFEYFSETQRNKGNFPGRFSGRQFSNSRSEMNVSTLELGDSALYLCANSLYLSGELFFGEGSRLTVL.

The chain recombines TRBV11-2 with TRBJ2-2, with TRBD2 as a possible D gene (7 bases). Trimming left V 2 bases short and J 4 bases short, with 11 bases between. This CDR3 is 15 amino acids long. The germline V gene encodes CDR1 SGHAT and CDR2 FQNNGV. CDR3 protein: CASSLRGAGTGELFF. CDR3 in DNA: TGTGCCAGCAGCTTACGGGGGGCCGGCACCGGGGAGCTGTTTTTT.

The chain uses TRBV7-9 and TRBJ2-7, with 8 bases fitting TRBD1. This CDR3 has 12 residues. Looked up from germline, CDR1 is SEHNR and CDR2 is FQNEAQ (reference sequence). J lost 9 bases, V lost 4 bases, and 5 bases had no gene match. For the CDR3, the DNA is TGTGCCAGCAGCTCAGGGACAGGAGGGCAGTACGTC. The encoded protein is CASSSGTGGQYV.

This rearrangement joins TRBV7-2 to TRBJ2-2, with 8 positions matching TRBD2. The trim removed 3 bases at V and 7 bases at J, leaving 7 bases unmatched. This CDR3 is 15 amino acids long. Germline-derived CDR1 and CDR2 are SGHTA and FQGNSA. CDR3 protein: CASSFTGGIYGELFF. The CDR3 bases are TGTGCCAGCAGCTTTACGGGGGGGATTTACGGGGAGCTGTTTTTT.

The chain combines TRBV5-1 with TRBJ2-2; TRBD2 might be the D (5 bases). This CDR3 spans 15 amino acids. Germline-derived CDR1 and CDR2 are SGHRS and YFSETQ. V lost 0 bases and J lost 5, with 11 bases in between. This CDR3 reads CASSLERVITGELFF. For the CDR3, the DNA is TGCGCCAGCAGCTTGGAGAGGGTCATAACCGGGGAGCTGTTTTTT.

V and J are TRBV15 and TRBJ2-5; 12 nucleotides align to TRBD2. Trimming cost V 7 bases and J 0 bases; bases outside gene matches: 6. The CDR3 covers 16 residues. The germline CDR1 and CDR2 sequences are LNHNV and YYDKDF (reference sequence). DNA of the CDR3: TGTGCCACCATGACTAGCGGGGGAGTGTACCAAGAGACCCAGTACTTC. Translated: CATMTSGGVYQETQYF.

The genes are TRBV3-1 and TRBJ1-1; no clear D gene. CDR1 and CDR2 from the germline V gene are LGHDT and YNNKEL (reference sequence). This CDR3 has 14 residues. V gave up 0 bases and J gave up 1 base, with 6 bases separating them. The CDR3 DNA sequence: TGTGCCAGCAGCCAAGAGGTCTGGAACACTGAAGCTTTCTTT. Translation: CASSQEVWNTEAFF.

The chain is built from TRBV10-2 and TRBJ2-3, with TRBD1 matching over 7 bases. The trim removed 7 bases at V and 2 bases at J, leaving 6 bases unmatched. CDR1 is WSHSY, CDR2 SAAADI, per germline. The CDR3 spans 14 residues. The CDR3 sequence: CASKDRLSTDTQYF. The CDR3 nucleotides read TGCGCCAGCAAGGACAGGCTCTCCACAGATACGCAGTATTTT.

The genes are TRBV27 and TRBJ2-5; 7 bases fit TRBD1. After removal of 3 bases from V and 2 bases from J, the junction contained 3 bases not matched to a gene. The CDR3 has 14 residues. The germline CDR1 and CDR2 sequences are MNHEY and SMNVEV (reference sequence). The CDR3 sequence is CASSFQQGQETQYF. The CDR3 nucleotides read TGTGCCAGCAGTTTTCAACAGGGGCAAGAGACCCAGTACTTC.

The V gene is TRBV5-1, the J gene TRBJ2-5; D is possibly TRBD1 or TRBD2 (5 bases each). Deletions cut 3 bases from V and 4 bases from J, with 16 bases between. This CDR3 is built from 15 residues. Germline V gene lookup returns CDR1 SGHRS and CDR2 YFSETQ. The CDR3, as DNA: TGCGCCAGCAGCTCCAAGGGTAGTGGGGGAGAGACCCAGTACTTC. It specifies CASSSKGSGGETQYF.

The chain links TRBV4-2 to TRBJ2-7; D unclear. V was clipped by 4 bases and J by 1 base, with 14 bases between them. This CDR3 spans 15 amino acids. CDR1 and CDR2 from the germline V gene are LGHNA and YNFKEQ. The CDR3 coding sequence is TGTGCCAGCAGCCGTTATCCGGGCGATTCCTACGAGCAGTACGTC. Its protein is CASSRYPGDSYEQYV.

This clonotype has at least ten counts. The genes are TRBV27 and TRBJ1-1; 7 bases fit TRBD1. V dropped 11 bases and J dropped 0; count of bases not matched to a gene: 6. CDR1 and CDR2 (germline): MNHEY, SMNVEV (reference sequence). The CDR3 extends over 13 amino acids. CDR3 DNA sequence: TGTGCCGCACGGGGACAGATGAACACTGAAGCTTTCTTT. It yields the protein CAARGQMNTEAFF.

This chain uses TRBV12-3 or TRBV12-4 with TRBJ2-7, with D maybe TRBD2 (5 bases). V was clipped by 2 bases and J by 6 bases, with 14 bases between them. This CDR3 region has 14 residues. CDR3 sequence (DNA): TGTGCCAGCAGTTTAACATCCGGAGGTCGCGAGCAGTACTTC. Translated, it gives CASSLTSGGREQYF.

In DNA form, the CDR3 reads TGTGCCAGCAGTTTTTCACTCGGAGGGGGCGACCCTGAAGCTTTCTTT. Protein product: CASSFSLGGGDPEAFF. The chain is built from TRBV12-3 or TRBV12-4 and TRBJ1-1, with TRBD1 identical over 7 bases. CDR3 length equals 16 residues. J was trimmed by 6 bases and V by 3 bases; bases with no gene match: 13.